The 20 T cell receptor beta chains below come from one sample, sequenced in a study of T cell responses to AZD1222 COVID-19 vaccine. Libraries were prepared by immunoSEQ multiplex PCR; TCRdb keeps only in-frame clonotypes and omits some of them. The data hold about 120,000 clones, with roughly 88% observed a single time. Here the sequenced sample was peripheral blood, taken on day 0 of AZD1222 vaccination. Every receptor here comes from an adult in good health.

This clone was recorded only once. The V and J genes are TRBV9 and TRBJ1-6, with D unclear. Germline V gene sequence: CDR1 SGDLS, CDR2 YYNGEE. The V end was cut by 0 bases, the J end by 9 bases, with 7 bases between. The CDR3 is made up of 13 amino acids. The CDR3 nucleotides are TGTGCCAGCAGCGTAGACATGGTTTCACCCCTCCACTTT. Protein sequence: CASSVDMVSPLHF.

J is TRBJ1-3 and V is TRBV6-2 or TRBV6-3; 9 bases are a match to TRBD1. In germline, CDR1 is MNHEY, CDR2 SVGEGT. This CDR3 has 16 residues. With V trimmed by 7 bases and J by 1 base, 8 bases remained unmatched. The CDR3 coding sequence is TGTGCCAGCACCCCGGACAGGGGCGGATCTGGAAACACCATATATTTT. Amino acid sequence: CASTPDRGGSGNTIYF.

The chain joins TRBV15 to TRBJ1-5; unclear D gene. Germline V gene data show CDR1 as LNHNV and CDR2 as YYDKDF (reference sequence). V lost 0 bases and J lost 4, with 10 bases in between. The CDR3 extends over 15 amino acids. The CDR3 bases are TGTGCCACCAGCAGAGATGGCAGTTCAAATCAGCCCCAGCATTTT. Protein product: CATSRDGSSNQPQHF.

The chain is built from TRBV28 and TRBJ2-7; no definite D call. The V and J ends lost 1 base and 6 bases respectively, with 10 bases between them. Germline CDR1 MDHEN, CDR2 SYDVKM. The CDR3 runs 13 residues. DNA for the CDR3: TGTGCCAGCAGTTTATATTTGGGAAGCGAGCAGTACTTC. It yields the protein CASSLYLGSEQYF.

This chain uses TRBV9 with TRBJ1-5; D uncertain. Trimming removed 0 bases from V and 7 bases from J, with 8 bases in between. The CDR3 totals 13 residues. Germline loops: CDR1 SGDLS, CDR2 YYNGEE. The CDR3 DNA sequence: TGTGCCAGCAGCGTAGATTCCGGCCAGCCCCAGCATTTT. Translated, it gives CASSVDSGQPQHF. The whole variable domain, filled in from reference TRBV9 and TRBJ1-5, reads DSGVTQTPKHLITATGQRVTLRCSPRSGDLSVYWYQQSLDQGLQFLIQYYNGEERAKGNILERFSAQQFPDLHSELNLSSLELGDSALYFCASSVDSGQPQHFGDGTRLSIL.

V and J are TRBV19 and TRBJ2-5; the D gene is possibly TRBD2 (5 bases). The CDR3 covers 13 residues. Germline-derived CDR1 and CDR2 are LNHDA and SQIVND (reference sequence). Trimming removed 5 bases at V and 1 base at J, with 8 bases between. The CDR3 region is CASSPLAQETQYF. CDR3 DNA sequence: TGTGCCAGTAGTCCCCTAGCCCAAGAGACCCAGTACTTC. Complete variable domain (other parts from reference TRBV19 and TRBJ2-5): DGGITQSPKYLFRKEGQNVTLSCEQNLNHDAMYWYRQDPGQGLRLIYYSQIVNDFQKGDIAEGYSVSREKKESFPLTVTSAQKNPTAFYLCASSPLAQETQYFGPGTRLLVL.

The chain uses TRBV7-9 and TRBJ2-1; the match to TRBD2 covers 9 bases. The CDR3 length is 16 residues. The V and J ends lost 2 bases and 5 bases, in that order; junction bases with no gene match: 7. Looked up from germline, CDR1 is SEHNR and CDR2 is FQNEAQ (reference sequence). The CDR3 loop reads CASSLLVSGSNNEQFF. The CDR3, as DNA: TGTGCCAGCAGCTTACTTGTTAGCGGGAGCAACAATGAGCAGTTCTTC.

The chain links TRBV9 to TRBJ2-3, with a possible D match to TRBD2 (5 bases). V gave up 0 bases and J gave up 1 base, with 15 bases separating them. The CDR3 has 17 amino acids. Per germline, CDR1 SGDLS and CDR2 YYNGEE. The DNA of the CDR3 is TGTGCCAGCAGCGTAGTCCCCGCGGGTTCGGGCACAGATACGCAGTATTTT. Translating it yields CASSVVPAGSGTDTQYF. Variable domain in full (rest from reference TRBV9 and TRBJ2-3): DSGVTQTPKHLITATGQRVTLRCSPRSGDLSVYWYQQSLDQGLQFLIQYYNGEERAKGNILERFSAQQFPDLHSELNLSSLELGDSALYFCASSVVPAGSGTDTQYFGPGTRLTVL.

The chain combines TRBV6-1 with TRBJ1-4, with D tentatively TRBD1 (6 bases). Trimming removed 2 bases from V and 7 bases from J, with 11 bases in between. The CDR3 sequence is 14 residues long. Germline V gene sequence: CDR1 MNHNS, CDR2 SASEGT. DNA of the CDR3: TGTGCCAGCAGTGAATTGTCACAGGGTGAAAAACTGTTTTTT. Its translation is CASSELSQGEKLFF.

The DNA for the CDR3 is TGTGCCAGCAGTAGTGCCTTGCGGGATGGCTACACCTTC. Translating it yields CASSSALRDGYTF. The chain joins TRBV6-6 to TRBJ1-2, with D unresolved. Germline V gene data show CDR1 as MNHNY and CDR2 as SVGAGI (reference sequence). V lost 5 bases and J lost 6, with 13 bases in between. This CDR3 region has 13 residues.

This chain's CDR3 is CASRSNLPDTQYF. CDR3 in DNA: TGTGCCAGCAGATCGAATCTCCCAGATACGCAGTATTTT. The chain carries TRBV7-2 and TRBJ2-3; D gene ambiguous. CDR3 length: 13 amino acids. Per the germline V gene, CDR1 is SGHTA and CDR2 is FQGNSA. Trimming shortened V by 6 bases and J by 4 bases, and 11 bases separated the two germline ends.

The chain is built from TRBV6-1 and TRBJ1-3, with D uncertain. CDR1 is MNHNS and CDR2 is SASEGT in the germline V gene. Trimming removed 0 bases at V and 7 bases at J, with 10 bases between. This CDR3 region has 14 residues. This CDR3 is CASSEAPGGNTIYF. The CDR3 bases are TGTGCCAGCAGTGAAGCCCCGGGAGGGAACACCATATATTTT.

This rearrangement joins TRBV27 to TRBJ1-2; 7 bases match TRBD1. V shed 6 bases, J shed 5 bases, and the junction held 15 bases outside the gene matches. The CDR3 loop spans 16 amino acids. Germline-derived CDR1 and CDR2 are MNHEY and SMNVEV (reference sequence). The CDR3 sequence is CASSLHPQATGYGYTF. In DNA form, the CDR3 reads TGTGCCAGCAGCCTCCATCCCCAGGCGACAGGGTATGGCTACACCTTC.

This clone was detected only a few times. This chain uses TRBV27 with TRBJ2-7, with 9 bases identical to TRBD1. Germline trimming cut 3 bases from V and 4 bases from J; bases unmatched to any gene: 1. The CDR3 contains 13 residues. Germline V gives CDR1 MNHEY, CDR2 SMNVEV (reference sequence). The CDR3 nucleotides read TGTGCCAGCAGTTTCGGACAGGGGTACGAGCAGTACTTC. It encodes CASSFGQGYEQYF.

Only one count was recorded for this clone. The chain carries TRBV7-3 and TRBJ2-5; D is tentatively TRBD1 or TRBD2 (6 bases each). CDR3 size: 14 residues. The V end lost 2 bases, the J end lost 2 bases, and 9 bases lay between the germline ends. Germline V gene lookup returns CDR1 SGHTA and CDR2 FQGTGA. CDR3 amino acids: CASSLGGQQETQYF. The CDR3 DNA sequence: TGTGCCAGCAGCTTAGGGGGGCAGCAAGAGACCCAGTACTTC.

The genes are TRBV19 and TRBJ1-4; tentative D call: TRBD1 (5 bases). Trimming pared 1 base from V and 7 bases from J, leaving 13 bases between. The germline CDR1 and CDR2 sequences are LNHDA and SQIVND (reference sequence). The CDR3 runs 15 residues. This chain's CDR3 is CASSIVGTAPEKLFF. CDR3 DNA sequence: TGTGCCAGTAGTATAGTTGGGACGGCCCCTGAAAAACTGTTTTTT.

The chain has TRBV19 and TRBJ1-2; D is ambiguous. Trimming took 3 bases from V and 3 from J, leaving 11 bases between them. Germline-derived CDR1 and CDR2 are LNHDA and SQIVND (reference sequence). There are 14 residues in the CDR3. Here the CDR3 DNA reads TGTGCCAGTAGTATCGGTGGAGGATACTATGGCTACACCTTC. Residues: CASSIGGGYYGYTF.

The V and J genes are TRBV7-9 and TRBJ1-4; D gene ambiguous. The ends were cut back, 3 bases at V and 0 bases at J, with 5 bases in the middle. The germline CDR1 and CDR2 sequences are SEHNR and FQNEAQ (reference sequence). The CDR3 has 14 amino acids. The CDR3, as DNA: TGTGCCAGCAGCTTCTCGTCAACTAATGAAAAACTGTTTTTT. Translated: CASSFSSTNEKLFF.

The chain combines TRBV18 with TRBJ2-1; 8 bases map to TRBD2. The CDR3 totals 17 residues. The V gene's germline CDR1 is KGHSH and CDR2 LQKENI. V shed 5 bases and J 5 bases; nucleotides not matched to a gene: 14. CDR3 nucleotide sequence: TGTGCCAGCTCATCGTCCGGGGGGGCGATAGGCCACAATGAGCAGTTCTTC. This encodes CASSSSGGAIGHNEQFF. Based on the CDR3 plus reference TRBV18 and TRBJ2-1, the full variable domain is NAGVMQNPRHLVRRRGQEARLRCSPMKGHSHVYWYRQLPEEGLKFMVYLQKENIIDESGMPKERFSAEFPKEGPSILRIQQVVRGDSAAYFCASSSSGGAIGHNEQFFGPGTRLTVL.

The V gene is TRBV19, the J gene TRBJ1-5, with D unresolved. Trimming left V 9 bases short and J 2 bases short, with 23 bases between. Germline V gene data show CDR1 as LNHDA and CDR2 as SQIVND (reference sequence). The CDR3 is 17 amino acids. CDR3: CASRRTKLWFGNQPQHF. CDR3 in DNA: TGTGCCAGCAGGAGGACGAAATTGTGGTTTGGCAATCAGCCCCAGCATTTT.